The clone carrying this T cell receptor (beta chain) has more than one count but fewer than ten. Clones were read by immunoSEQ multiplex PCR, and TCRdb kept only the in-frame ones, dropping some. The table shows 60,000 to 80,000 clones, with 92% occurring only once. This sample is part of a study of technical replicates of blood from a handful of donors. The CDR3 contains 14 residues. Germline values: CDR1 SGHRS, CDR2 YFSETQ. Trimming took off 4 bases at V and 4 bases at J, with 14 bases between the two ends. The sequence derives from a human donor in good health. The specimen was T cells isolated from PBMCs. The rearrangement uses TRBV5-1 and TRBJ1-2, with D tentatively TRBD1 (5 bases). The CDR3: CASSPGWGGYGYTF. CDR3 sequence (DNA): TGCGCCAGCAGCCCCGGGTGGGGGGGCTATGGCTACACCTTC.